The 24 T cell receptor beta chains in this list originate from one sample, sequenced in a study of T cell responses to AZD1222 COVID-19 vaccine. This table comes from immunoSEQ multiplex PCR, and its TCRdb copy is limited to in-frame clones, with some not included. The repertoire holds about 90,000 clones, with around nine tenths as singletons. The material sequenced was peripheral blood, taken on day 0 of MenACWY control vaccination. These receptors all come from an adult in good health.

The V and J genes are TRBV20-1 and TRBJ1-5; D not resolved. V was clipped by 3 bases and J by 2 bases, with 11 bases between them. The CDR3 runs 14 residues. The germline V gene has CDR1 DFQATT and CDR2 SNEGSKA (reference sequence). CDR3 residues: CSASLQEGNQPQHF. DNA for the CDR3: TGCAGTGCTAGTCTCCAGGAAGGCAATCAGCCCCAGCATTTT.

The chain uses TRBV14 and TRBJ2-5, with D possibly TRBD2 on 5 matching bases. Trimming shortened V by 1 base and J by 0 bases, and 12 bases separated the two germline ends. The germline V gene has CDR1 SGHDN and CDR2 FVKESK. The CDR3 contains 16 residues. The CDR3 reads CASSQGRGKYQETQYF. The CDR3, as DNA: TGTGCCAGCAGCCAAGGAAGAGGGAAGTACCAAGAGACCCAGTACTTC.

This chain uses TRBV11-2 with TRBJ2-7; a possible D gene is TRBD1 (6 bases). The CDR3 is 14 amino acids. The V gene's germline CDR1 is SGHAT and CDR2 FQNNGV. V dropped 1 base and J dropped 6 bases, with 13 bases sitting between them. The CDR3 nucleotides read TGTGCCAGCAGCTTAGGGGCAGGGGAAGGCGAGCAGTACTTC. It codes for CASSLGAGEGEQYF.

The chain combines TRBV28 with TRBJ1-5; a weak D match, TRBD1 (5 bases). CDR1 is MDHEN and CDR2 is SYDVKM in the germline V gene. The CDR3 sequence is 16 residues long. V gave up 4 bases and J gave up 5 bases, with 18 bases separating them. CDR3 residues: CASSSTEGAPDQPQHF. The DNA of the CDR3 is TGTGCCAGCAGTTCCACGGAAGGGGCGCCGGATCAGCCCCAGCATTTT.

This clone was seen only once. The J gene is TRBJ1-4, the V gene TRBV5-1; 8 nucleotides agree with TRBD1. Germline-derived CDR1 and CDR2 are SGHRS and YFSETQ. CDR3 length: 15 amino acids. Trimming cost V 4 bases and J 3 bases; bases outside gene matches: 5. The CDR3 loop is CASSATGDSNEKLFF. The DNA for the CDR3 is TGCGCCAGCAGCGCGACAGGGGACTCTAATGAAAAACTGTTTTTT.

The V call is TRBV11-2, the J call TRBJ2-7; TRBD1 agrees at 8 bases. The CDR3 length is 15 residues. V was pared by 1 base and J by 2 bases, with 4 bases of the junction left unmatched. Germline CDR1 and CDR2: SGHAT and FQNNGV. The CDR3 sequence is CASSLVDRDPYEQYF. DNA of the CDR3: TGTGCCAGCAGCTTAGTGGACAGGGACCCCTACGAGCAGTACTTC.

This clone was observed a single time. V usage is TRBV5-6 and J usage is TRBJ1-2; unclear D gene. Germline V CDR1 and CDR2: SGHDT, YYEEEE. The CDR3 covers 13 residues. The germline V and J ends were trimmed by 4 bases and 4 bases, with 11 bases remaining between them. The chain's CDR3 is CASSASRSYGYTF. The CDR3 nucleotides read TGTGCCAGCAGCGCCTCCCGGTCCTATGGCTACACCTTC.

The rearrangement links TRBV11-3 to TRBJ1-5, with 8 bases aligning to TRBD1. CDR1 SGHNT and CDR2 YENEEA come from the germline V gene. The CDR3 length is 15 residues. Losses at the gene ends were 5 bases for V and 5 bases for J; bases not matched to a gene: 8. CDR3 DNA sequence: TGTGCCAGCAGCACGGGACAGGTGGGCGATCAGCCCCAGCATTTT. Translation: CASSTGQVGDQPQHF.

The CDR3 DNA sequence: TGTGCCAGCAGCCATGGGGACCAGCCCCAGCATTTT. Amino acids: CASSHGDQPQHF. The V call is TRBV7-9, the J call TRBJ1-5; perhaps TRBD1 as D (5 bases). The germline V gene has CDR1 SEHNR and CDR2 FQNEAQ (reference sequence). The CDR3 covers 12 residues. V was pared by 5 bases and J by 7 bases, with 9 bases between.

The genes are TRBV7-2 and TRBJ2-5; unclear D gene. The germline V gene has CDR1 SGHTA and CDR2 FQGNSA. The CDR3 has 13 residues. V was clipped by 1 base and J by 5 bases, with 8 bases between them. The CDR3 nucleotides are TGTGCCAGCAGCTTAGGGCAGAGCGAGACCCAGTACTTC. Translating gives CASSLGQSETQYF.

The CDR3 nucleotides are TGTGCCAGCAGTGAACCGGGACAGGGGGCTTTTTTAGAGACCCAGTACTTC. Its protein product is CASSEPGQGAFLETQYF. This chain links TRBV2 with TRBJ2-5, with 12 bases fitting TRBD1. The CDR3 is 17 amino acids. J was trimmed by 4 bases and V by 2 bases; bases with no gene match: 8. Per germline, CDR1 SNHLY and CDR2 FYNNEI.

The genes are TRBV27 and TRBJ1-2, with 8 bases identical to TRBD1. From germline, CDR1 is MNHEY and CDR2 SMNVEV (reference sequence). The CDR3 contains 14 residues. Trimming at V came to 0 bases and at J to 4 bases, leaving 1 base not matched to a gene. CDR3 bases: TGTGCCAGCAGTTTATCGGACAGGGCCTATGGCTACACCTTC. Its translation is CASSLSDRAYGYTF.

In DNA form, the CDR3 reads TGCGCCAGCAGCTTGGCGATGCGGGGGAACGGCTACACCTTC. This sequence encodes CASSLAMRGNGYTF. V usage is TRBV5-1 and J usage is TRBJ1-2; D is perhaps TRBD1 (5 bases). The V gene lost 0 bases and the J gene lost 8 bases, with 14 bases spanning the gap. The CDR3 is 14 residues long. CDR1 SGHRS and CDR2 YFSETQ come from the germline V gene.

This sequence joins TRBV7-9 and TRBJ1-5, with TRBD1 as a possible D gene (6 bases). The CDR3 has 16 residues. Germline CDR1 SEHNR, CDR2 FQNEAQ (reference sequence). Trimming left V 1 base short and J 4 bases short, with 14 bases between. The CDR3 nucleotides read TGTGCCAGCAGCTTAGGGGCAGGGGCTCGGAATCAGCCCCAGCATTTT. As protein: CASSLGAGARNQPQHF.

The V call is TRBV5-4, the J call TRBJ2-2, with 8 bases matching TRBD2. V trimming: 0 bases; J trimming: 2 bases; junction bases outside the gene matches: 6. The V gene's germline CDR1 is SGHNT and CDR2 YYREEE (reference sequence). The CDR3 loop spans 17 amino acids. The DNA for the CDR3 is TGTGCCAGCAGCTTGGGTACTAGCGGCATAAACACCGGGGAGCTGTTTTTT. Translated, it gives CASSLGTSGINTGELFF.

This clone came up once. The chain carries TRBV28 and TRBJ2-2, with D possibly TRBD1 on 6 matching bases. From germline, CDR1 is MDHEN and CDR2 SYDVKM. The CDR3 has 13 amino acids. The V gene lost 7 bases and the J gene lost 1 base, with 7 bases spanning the gap. The CDR3 DNA sequence: TGTGCCAGCATGACAGGGAACACCGGGGAGCTGTTTTTT. Its translation is CASMTGNTGELFF.

The chain links TRBV6-5 to TRBJ2-5; D uncertain. Germline CDR1 and CDR2: MNHEY and SVGAGI. CDR3 length: 15 residues. The germline V and J ends were trimmed by 7 bases and 3 bases, with 18 bases remaining between them. The CDR3 DNA reads TGTGCCAGCACTAACCCCTCGCTAGAAAAAGAGACCCAGTACTTC. Translating gives CASTNPSLEKETQYF.

The CDR3 here is CASSPYRTEYYTF. The CDR3 DNA follows: TGTGCCAGCTCACCTTATCGGACGGAATACTACACCTTC. The J gene is TRBJ1-2, the V gene TRBV18; D gene ambiguous. This CDR3 region has 13 residues. Trimming pared 3 bases from V and 10 bases from J, leaving 15 bases between. Looked up from germline, CDR1 is KGHSH and CDR2 is LQKENI. Drawing the rest from reference TRBV18 and TRBJ1-2, the complete variable domain is NAGVMQNPRHLVRRRGQEARLRCSPMKGHSHVYWYRQLPEEGLKFMVYLQKENIIDESGMPKERFSAEFPKEGPSILRIQQVVRGDSAAYFCASSPYRTEYYTFGSGTRLTVV.

The chain combines TRBV9 with TRBJ2-1, with 12 bases lining up with TRBD2. CDR1 is SGDLS, CDR2 YYNGEE, per germline. This CDR3 comprises 17 residues. J gave up 4 bases and V 3 bases, and 8 bases lay outside the gene matches. This CDR3 reads CASSAGAGTSGYNEQFF. The CDR3 nucleotides read TGTGCCAGCAGCGCGGGAGCCGGGACTAGCGGGTACAATGAGCAGTTCTTC.

This chain links TRBV15 with TRBJ1-4, with D maybe TRBD1 (6 bases). The V and J ends lost 0 bases and 8 bases respectively, with 13 bases between them. The CDR3 spans 15 residues. Germline CDR1 reads LNHNV; CDR2 reads YYDKDF (reference sequence). This chain's CDR3 is CATSRDIGGVEKLFF. As DNA, the CDR3 is TGTGCCACCAGCAGAGATATTGGGGGCGTAGAAAAACTGTTTTTT. The full variable domain, in which reference TRBV15 and TRBJ1-4 provide the parts outside the CDR3, is DAMVIQNPRYQVTQFGKPVTLSCSQTLNHNVMYWYQQKSSQAPKLLFHYYDKDFNNEADTPDNFQSRRPNTSFCFLDIRSPGLGDTAMYLCATSRDIGGVEKLFFGSGTQLSVL.

This sequence joins TRBV6-1 and TRBJ2-7; no firm D call. Germline assignment: CDR1 MNHNS and CDR2 SASEGT. This CDR3 is 14 amino acids long. The V end was cut by 5 bases, the J end by 3 bases, with 14 bases between. The CDR3, as DNA: TGTGCCAGCAGTTTTGACATCCTGGACTACGAGCAGTACTTC. Amino acids: CASSFDILDYEQYF.

This chain connects TRBV3-1 (or the pseudogene TRBV3-2) to TRBJ2-2; 8 positions match TRBD1. This CDR3 contains 14 residues. Germline loops: CDR1 LGHDT, CDR2 YNNKEL (reference sequence). Trimming took 3 bases from V and 6 from J; bases not matched to a gene: 3. This CDR3 reads CASSHLQGAGELFF. The CDR3 nucleotides read TGTGCCAGCAGCCACTTACAGGGGGCCGGGGAGCTGTTTTTT.

V gene TRBV12-3 or TRBV12-4 combines with J gene TRBJ1-2, with 7 bases identical to TRBD1. V was pared by 4 bases and J by 10 bases, with 3 bases of the junction left unmatched. The CDR3 is 11 amino acids. In DNA, the CDR3 is TGTGCCAGCAGTTACACAGGGGTCTACACCTTC. Its protein product is CASSYTGVYTF.

For the CDR3, the DNA is TGTGCCAGCAGTAAGGTGGGAGGAATGGTCAATGAGCAGTTCTTC. Translated, it gives CASSKVGGMVNEQFF. The chain is built from TRBV6-5 and TRBJ2-1; perhaps TRBD2 as D (6 bases). The V end lost 5 bases, the J end lost 6 bases, and 17 bases lay between the germline ends. The V gene's germline CDR1 is MNHEY and CDR2 SVGAGI. The CDR3 covers 15 residues.